This T cell receptor (beta chain) was recorded in a study of cytomegalovirus exposure and HLA in healthy donors (dated 2017 in TCRdb). Regarding the study in general: An earlier analysis of some 550 of the donors reported approximately 270 Gb of sequence data and about 100 million unique TCR beta sequences from some 180 million T cells. Among the roughly 400 genotyped donors, around 81% belonged to the genetic ancestry cluster associated with self-reported Caucasian donors. Using immunosequencing, the study profiled T cell repertoires from fewer than 850 subjects and related those repertoires to cytomegalovirus serostatus. The study was designed to test whether signatures of past pathogen exposure could be identified by cataloging public T cell receptors. A later genetic analysis took genome-wide SNP genotypes for about 60% of the roughly 670 donors and used that subset as a discovery cohort. To decide whether each TCR beta V gene segment behaved as functional or pseudogenic, an earlier analysis of approximately 600 of the donors relied on high-throughput TCR beta sequencing. About 300 gigabases of sequencing data and 70 million to 100 million unique TCR sequences were included in an early release covering about 600 HLA-typed donors. A separate validation cohort of some 130 different subjects was used in addition to the 666-subject first cohort. A later analysis re-analyzed previously published TCR beta repertoires from 550 to 700 donors and added high-resolution HLA genotyping to study TCR occurrence patterns. To predict cytomegalovirus infection status, the study brought together high-throughput TCR immunosequencing, statistical association of individual TCRs with disease status, and machine learning. Among approximately 370 genotyped donors of the cohort, an average of roughly 230,000 unique TCR beta nucleotide sequences was sequenced per donor, of which 15% to 20% were non-productive. HLA typing included class I and class II loci at four-digit resolution. Donor age, sex, ethnicity and CMV serostatus were collected together with the repertoire data. All discovery cohort repertoires had been generated on a single sequencing platform. Rather than drawing on any new phenotypic data, the later analysis identified candidate immune exposures from TCR beta sequences and the way those sequences occurred across donors. Roughly 5 DR-DQ haplotypes were handled as single units for association and clustering, since linkage in the cohort was strong. Typing coverage differed by locus: A, B, C, DRB1 and DQB1 were typed in about 620-640 donors, DQA1 in approximately 520, DPA1 in 600 to 610, and DPB1 in 400 to 480.

The library was generated by the immunoSEQ multiplex PCR assay. For the multiplex PCR, a mixture combining 60 forward primers for TCR Vbeta segments and 13 reverse primers for TCR Jbeta segments was used. A multiplex PCR assay on genomic DNA amplified the CDR3 region of rearranged TCR beta genes. On the Illumina HiSeq System, the amplified TCR beta libraries were sequenced as 87-base-pair reads. Processing in the source paper ran as follows. In a later analysis, tens of millions of unique TCR beta chains were counted across the 650 to 750 repertoires, and approximately 11 million of these chains were shared by at least two donors. A nearest-neighbor algorithm error-corrected the raw reads and collapsed the reads into unique sequences, merging closely related sequences to remove PCR and sequencing errors. CDR3 sequences were aligned to IMGT reference sequences to assign V, D and J gene segments. Each retained sequence needed at least a six-nucleotide match to both a V gene segment and a J gene segment. A rearrangement was called productive if the CDR3 had no stop codons and remained in frame with V and J, and every other rearrangement was called non-productive. Following IMGT convention, CDR3 was defined as the stretch from the second conserved V-encoded cysteine to the conserved J-encoded phenylalanine. Sequences without an unambiguous match to a single V gene segment were excluded from the earlier analysis of 450 to 650 of the donors. In an earlier analysis of 500 to 750 of the donors, V segments were called functional above 56.7% productive rearrangements and were called segregating when the between-donor standard deviation exceeded 5%. To diagnose cytomegalovirus status from the catalog of TCR beta chain sequences, a statistical classification framework was built. A later analysis assigned V and J genes by comparing TCR nucleotide sequences with IMGT/GENE-DB human TR gene sequences. Using the TCRdist pipeline, a later analysis assigned CDR3 sequences along with most-parsimonious VDJ recombination scenarios. In a later analysis, each TCR beta chain was defined by its CDR3 amino acid sequence together with its V-gene family, and reads lacking a unique V-gene family were excluded. To address suspected cross-contamination and a sequencing artifact, a later analysis removed under 600 highly shared, low-generation-probability nucleotide sequences. A later analysis calculated a clonal expansion index for each public chain from normalized within-repertoire ranks of inferred template counts. A later analysis computed generation probabilities with a VDJ recombination model fitted to out-of-frame rearrangements, and checked the results against IGoR. In a later analysis, hypergeometric tests were used to score TCR-TCR, TCR-HLA and TCR-CMV co-occurrence, with a repertoire-size bias correction applied to TCR pairs. In a later analysis, false discovery rates were estimated by permuting HLA or CMV assignments 20 times. In a later analysis, co-occurring TCRs were grouped using DBSCAN, and TCRdist sequence similarity was added for clustering within HLA-allele-positive subsets. Repertoires with fewer than 30,000 or more than 120,000 public chains, plus five repertoires with anomalous nucleotide sharing, were excluded from co-occurrence clustering. The table was pulled from immuneACCESS by TCRdb, which kept in-frame rearrangements only. Such tables lose some clones; where checked, under half of the loss comes from unresolved V genes, and the rest has no known cause. V and J calls and clone size are those listed in that table; D and trimming were worked out from the DNA. Counted in this sample were just over 95,000 clones; about 76% of them appeared once. The ten most abundant clones make up about 5% of the sample.

The cohort consisted of hundreds of healthy bone marrow donors. At the time of sampling, all cohort members were nominally healthy, though unrecorded immune exposures were likely present. The donor was CMV seronegative and belonged to the group of 350 to 400 seronegative cohort members. A peripheral blood sample was collected from each donor, and TCR beta sequencing was performed on peripheral blood mononuclear cells. The Qiagen DNeasy Blood Extraction Kit was used to extract genomic DNA from the blood cell samples. A word on this clone: Its binding antigen is unknown. Base qualities are not recorded, but no much larger clone differs from it by a single base.

Including cysteine and phenylalanine, the CDR3 has 17 amino acids. Only the CDR3 DNA stays, 51 bases, in frame from base 1. CDR1 and CDR2 are drawn from the germline V gene: SNHLY, FYNNEI. Trimming at the junction amounts to 2 bases on V and 5 bases on J, and the germline ends lie 20 bases apart. The research as a whole found: Immune exposure information for the cohort was limited to CMV serostatus. Because counts were too low, under 20 rarely observed V segments, including chromosome 9 orphons, were left out of the earlier analysis of about 620 of the donors. Most TCR sequences were seen in very few donors, while some public TCRs were found in many individuals. In this cohort, only TCR beta chains were sequenced, and detectable features were limited by the absence of alpha or paired-chain data. In a later analysis, TCR association rates were found to vary across HLA loci, with the most associated TCRs seen for DRB1 alleles and the fewest for HLA-C alleles. It was suggested by the authors that the approach could potentially be generalized to other disease states and immunological phenotypes. In a later analysis, HLA-associated TCR beta chains showed more clonal expansion and lower generation probabilities than non-associated chains that were equally common. An earlier analysis of approximately 590 of the donors showed that most TCR beta V segments appeared in productive rearrangements either about 87% or about 30% of the time, which broadly matched IMGT annotations. Cytomegalovirus status was reported to be diagnosed by the classifier with high specificity and sensitivity in both the original and validation cohorts. In a later analysis, most CMV-associated TCR beta chains were found to appear HLA-restricted, with HLA associations seemingly driven largely by CMV exposure. The 87-base-pair reads could not distinguish some IMGT-functional V segments, including TRBV6-2 and TRBV6-3, so those segments were excluded. Presence/absence analyses assumed roughly uniform sequencing depth across donors, an assumption that may not hold. A cluster of highly shared sequence variants was judged likely to be a technical artifact of the sequencing pipeline. A later analysis associated about 16,000 TCR beta sequences with specific HLA alleles at a false discovery rate of 0.05. In the study, around 160 TCR beta chains were listed as associated with cytomegalovirus. Three of the identified cytomegalovirus-associated TCR beta chains were confirmed in vitro to be specific for cytomegalovirus antigens. Linkage disequilibrium might explain the correlated functional status among segregating V segments, but an unknown experimental factor could not be ruled out. An association between a missense DCLRE1C variant and V-gene and J-gene trimming of TCR beta chains was found in a later genetic analysis and replicated in an independent cohort. Because HLA typing was missing for some donors at each locus, association tests included only the typed subset. A further reported finding was that TCR beta sequences accurately predicted the HLA-A and HLA-B alleles for most subjects in the first cohort. When HLA alleles, especially DR and DQ, strongly co-occurred, TCR associations were difficult to assign to individual alleles. A later genetic analysis reported fewer N-insertions in productive TCRs among donors in an Asian-associated ancestry cluster than the 666-donor mean. In a later analysis, several top co-occurrence clusters were reported to appear linked to parvovirus B19, influenza, CMV and Epstein-Barr virus.

Specimen: PBMCs. This clonotype originated in a woman in her forties in good health and CMV-seronegative. This receptor chain uses TRBV2 and TRBJ2-3; a weak D assignment points to TRBD2 (6 bases agree). CDR3 protein: CASSERSLRGVLDTQYF. The DNA is as follows: TGTGCCAGCAGTGAAAGGTCTCTTCGCGGGGTTTTAGATACGCAGTATTTT.